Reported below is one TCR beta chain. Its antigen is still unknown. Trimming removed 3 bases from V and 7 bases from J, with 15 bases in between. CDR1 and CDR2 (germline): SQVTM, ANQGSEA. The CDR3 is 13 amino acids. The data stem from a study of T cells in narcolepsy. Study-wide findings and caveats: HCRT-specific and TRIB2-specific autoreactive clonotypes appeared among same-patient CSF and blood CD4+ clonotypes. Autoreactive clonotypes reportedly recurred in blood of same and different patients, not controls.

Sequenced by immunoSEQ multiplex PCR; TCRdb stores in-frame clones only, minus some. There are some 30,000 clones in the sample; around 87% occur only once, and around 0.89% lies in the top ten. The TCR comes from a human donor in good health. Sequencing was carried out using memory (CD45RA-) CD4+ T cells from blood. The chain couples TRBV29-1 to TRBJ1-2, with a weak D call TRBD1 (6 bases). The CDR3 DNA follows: TGCAGCGTTGATTCTGGGGGCGCCGGTGGCTACACCTTC. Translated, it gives CSVDSGGAGGYTF.